These T cell receptor beta chains were read from a single sample in a study of cytomegalovirus exposure and HLA in healthy donors. Here immunoSEQ multiplex PCR was the method, and the copy in TCRdb shows in-frame clones only, minus some. The sample shows fewer than 200,000 clones, about 90% of them seen only once. The specimen sequenced was PBMCs. These receptor sequences come from a girl under three years old in good health and CMV-seronegative. Each CDR3 is given with its conserved first and last residue. A D gene is named only where the DNA matches it firmly. Expanded clones are given a class, and other clones once, few, many or no size at all.

J | D | V | size | DNA | CDR3
TRBJ1-6 | - | TRBV2 | - | TGTGCCAGCAGTGTTTTGGGGGCAGGAGTGTATTCACCCCTCCACTTT | CASSVLGAGVYSPLHF
TRBJ1-1 | - | TRBV21-1 | - | TGTGCCAGCAGCACCCGGGACAGGGGTGTGGACTACACTGAAGCTTTCTTT | CASSTRDRGVDYTEAFF
TRBJ1-5 | TRBD1 | TRBV4-2 | - | TGTGCCAGCAGCCAAGGTGTCAGTCCCTTAACAGGGGCCAATCAGCCCCAGCATTTT | CASSQGVSPLTGANQPQHF
TRBJ1-5 | - | TRBV7-2 | - | TGTGCCAGCAGCCCAGGACAGATTTGTTATAGCAATCAGCCCCAGCATTTT | CASSPGQICYSNQPQHF
TRBJ1-5 | - | TRBV6-1 | - | TGTGCCAGCAGTGAAAGCTTGAATCAGCCCCAGCATTTT | CASSESLNQPQHF
TRBJ2-1 | TRBD2 | TRBV4-3 | - | TGCGCCAGCAGCCAAGGAGAGTGGGGGAGGGCCCCCAATGAGCAGTTCTTC | CASSQGEWGRAPNEQFF
TRBJ1-6 | - | TRBV5-4 | - | TGTGCCAGCACCCTACAGGGCCCTAATTCACCCCTCCACTTT | CASTLQGPNSPLHF
TRBJ1-1 | TRBD1 | TRBV18 | - | TGTGCCAGCTCACAGGCAGGGGGGATGAACACTGAAGCTTTCTTT | CASSQAGGMNTEAFF
TRBJ2-5 | TRBD1 | TRBV7-8 | once | TGTGCCAGCAGCTACCTCCCTCAAGGGACAGAAGAGACCCAGTACTTC | CASSYLPQGTEETQYF
TRBJ1-2 | - | TRBV10-3 | - | TGTGCCATCAGTGAGATCAGGGGAACAGGGAAATCTTTAGGCTATGGCTACACCTTC | CAISEIRGTGKSLGYGYTF
TRBJ1-2 | - | TRBV14 | - | TGTGCCAGCAGCCAGGGACAACACTATGGCTACACCTTC | CASSQGQHYGYTF
TRBJ1-2 | - | TRBV10-3 | once | TGTGCCATCAGTGAGTATCCGACAGGAAACTATGGCTACACCTTC | CAISEYPTGNYGYTF
TRBJ2-3 | - | TRBV18 | - | TGTGCCAGCTCACCGAGTCCCCCGGGGAACCCGGCAAGCACAGATACGCAGTATTTT | CASSPSPPGNPASTDTQYF
TRBJ2-1 | - | TRBV27 | - | TGTGCCAGCAGTTCCATGGGGGACGGGACACCCTACAATGAGCAGTTCTTC | CASSSMGDGTPYNEQFF
TRBJ2-1 | TRBD1 | TRBV27 | once | TGTGCCAGCAGTTTATCGCCAACGACAGGGGTCCGTTACAATGAGCAGTTCTTC | CASSLSPTTGVRYNEQFF
TRBJ2-7 | - | TRBV30 | - | TGTGCCTGGAGGTTGACCCAAATCGGGGAGCAGTACTTC | CAWRLTQIGEQYF
TRBJ2-2 | - | TRBV27 | - | TGTGCCAGCAGTTTACTACGTTCGGTCGCCGGGGAGCTGTTTTTT | CASSLLRSVAGELFF
TRBJ1-2 | TRBD1 | TRBV7-8 | - | TGTGCCAGCAGCTTATCTCTGAAGGGGGCTTATGGCTACACCTTC | CASSLSLKGAYGYTF
TRBJ2-2 | TRBD2 | TRBV4-1 | - | TGCGCCAGCAGGCGACTAGCGGAGAGGGGCGGGGAGCTGTTTTTT | CASRRLAERGGELFF
TRBJ2-1 | - | TRBV19 | - | TGTGCCAGTAGTATCATCCGGGGAGGATACAATGAGCAGTTCTTC | CASSIIRGGYNEQFF
TRBJ1-2 | - | TRBV6-4 | - | TGTGCCAGCAGCGCCGATGTAGGGGGCTATGGCTACACCTTC | CASSADVGGYGYTF
TRBJ2-1 | TRBD2 | TRBV5-1 | - | TGCGCCAGCAGCGGGGGACTAGCGCAATACAATGAGCAGTTCTTC | CASSGGLAQYNEQFF
TRBJ1-2 | - | TRBV18 | - | TGTGCCAGCTCACCTCGAGTTCCCGGGGAGAGGGACTATGGCTACACCTTC | CASSPRVPGERDYGYTF
TRBJ2-7 | - | TRBV5-3 | few | TGTGCCAGAAGCCACAACTACGAGCAGTACTTC | CARSHNYEQYF
TRBJ1-1 | - | TRBV5-6 | - | TGTGCCAGCAGCTTGCTCGGGGGAGGTACTGAAGCTTTCTTT | CASSLLGGGTEAFF
TRBJ2-3 | TRBD2 | TRBV5-1 | - | TGCGCCAGCAGCTTGGCTAGCGGGAGGACATATAGCACAGATACGCAGTATTTT | CASSLASGRTYSTDTQYF
TRBJ2-3 | TRBD2 | TRBV5-1 | - | TGCGCCAGCAGCTTGGGGGGGGGAGCTAGCACAGATACGCAGTATTTT | CASSLGGGASTDTQYF
TRBJ1-2 | - | TRBV19 | - | TGTGCCAGTAGTGCCTCCACCCCGGGACACCCTAATGGCTACACCTTC | CASSASTPGHPNGYTF
TRBJ1-5 | TRBD1 | TRBV5-4 | - | TGTGCCAGCAGCTTGGGGAGAGACAGGGTCGTTCAGCCCCAGCATTTT | CASSLGRDRVVQPQHF
TRBJ2-1 | TRBD2 | TRBV7-3 | - | TGTGCCAGCAGCCCGCATCGGGAGGGCCGAGGTGAGCAGTTCTTC | CASSPHREGRGEQFF
TRBJ2-7 | TRBD2 | TRBV15 | - | TGTGCCACCAGCGAATATGTGGGACTAGCTTTCTCCGAGCAGTACTTC | CATSEYVGLAFSEQYF
TRBJ1-2 | TRBD1 | TRBV2 | - | TGTGCCAGCAGTGAAGCAAGGGACAGGGTGAGGGGTTTAGCTAACTATGGCTACACCTTC | CASSEARDRVRGLANYGYTF
TRBJ2-4 | - | TRBV27 | - | TGTGCCAGCAGTTTATCCCGAGTATCCAAAAACATTCAGTACTTC | CASSLSRVSKNIQYF
TRBJ1-2 | TRBD1 | TRBV11-2 | once | TGTGCCAGCAGCAACCGACCGGGACAGGGTGAATATGGCTACACCTTC | CASSNRPGQGEYGYTF
TRBJ2-1 | - | TRBV9 | - | TGTGCCAGCAGCGCGAGACATGATCTGAATGAGCAGTTCTTC | CASSARHDLNEQFF
TRBJ2-7 | TRBD2 | TRBV19 | - | TGTGCCAGTAGTGGGACTAGCTACGAGCAGTACTTC | CASSGTSYEQYF
TRBJ2-5 | TRBD2 | TRBV7-8 | - | TGTGCCAGCAGCTTAGGACTAGCGGAAGAGACCCAGTACTTC | CASSLGLAEETQYF
TRBJ1-4 | - | TRBV9 | - | TGTGCCAGCAGCGTTGAGGCTGCCGCAACTAATGAAAAACTGTTTTTT | CASSVEAAATNEKLFF
TRBJ2-6 | TRBD1 | TRBV4-1 | - | TGCGCCAGCAGCCAAGATCCAGGGGGCTCTGGGGCCAACGTCCTGACTTTC | CASSQDPGGSGANVLTF
TRBJ2-7 | TRBD2 | TRBV6-1 | once | TGTGCCAGCAGCACTAGCGGGCCCTACGAGCAGTACTTC | CASSTSGPYEQYF
TRBJ2-7 | TRBD2 | TRBV7-8 | - | TGTGCCAGCAGCTTAGTTTCACTAGCGGGAGCTCTTTACTACGAGCAGTACTTC | CASSLVSLAGALYYEQYF
TRBJ1-5 | - | TRBV4-3 | - | TGCGCCAGCAGCCAAGATCTGGCGGGACGTCAGCCCCAGCATTTT | CASSQDLAGRQPQHF
TRBJ2-3 | TRBD1 | TRBV5-1 | - | TGCGCCAGCAGCCCCGGACAGGTTAAAGATACGCAGTATTTT | CASSPGQVKDTQYF
TRBJ2-3 | - | TRBV4-2 | - | TGTGCCAGCAGCCAAGAGGTGGCCGTCAGGAGCACAGATACGCAGTATTTT | CASSQEVAVRSTDTQYF
TRBJ2-7 | - | TRBV5-1 | once | TGCGCCAGCAGCCCGGGAAACTCCTACGAGCAGTACTTC | CASSPGNSYEQYF
TRBJ2-7 | - | TRBV6-1 | - | TGTGCCAGCAGTGAGTCCTACGGGAGCTCCTACGAGCAGTACTTC | CASSESYGSSYEQYF
TRBJ2-5 | - | TRBV5-1 | - | TGCGCCAGCAGCTTACAACGGGAAGAGACCCAGTACTTC | CASSLQREETQYF
TRBJ1-4 | - | TRBV4-1 | - | TGCGCCAGCAGCCAAGTCCAACTCGATAATGAAAAACTGTTTTTT | CASSQVQLDNEKLFF
TRBJ2-2 | - | TRBV2 | - | TGTGCCAGCAGTGAAACTGGGAACACCGGGGAGCTGTTTTTT | CASSETGNTGELFF
TRBJ2-5 | - | TRBV7-2 | - | TGTGCCAGCACCGCCGAGCGGAACCAAGAGACCCAGTACTTC | CASTAERNQETQYF
TRBJ1-1 | - | TRBV7-2 | - | TGTGCCAGCAGCCGTACCCGGGGGTGGGGAGGTACTGAAGCTTTCTTT | CASSRTRGWGGTEAFF
TRBJ1-1 | - | TRBV7-7 | - | TGTGCCAGCAGCCCCGGACTAAACACTGAAGCTTTCTTT | CASSPGLNTEAFF
TRBJ2-1 | TRBD2 | TRBV2 | - | TGTGCCAGCAGAGAACTAGCGAGCTCCTACAATGAGCAGTTCTTC | CASRELASSYNEQFF
TRBJ2-1 | - | TRBV6-5 | - | TGTGCCAGCAGTTCATTGACTGGAAGCTCCTACAATGAGCAGTTCTTC | CASSSLTGSSYNEQFF
TRBJ2-7 | - | TRBV11-3 | - | TGTGCCAGCAGCTTAGTCCCAGGGGACGGATGCCCCAAAAACTACGAGCAGTACTTC | CASSLVPGDGCPKNYEQYF
TRBJ2-1 | TRBD2 | TRBV4-3 | - | TGCGCCAGCAGCCAGACTAGCGGAGGCAGTGAGCAGTTCTTC | CASSQTSGGSEQFF